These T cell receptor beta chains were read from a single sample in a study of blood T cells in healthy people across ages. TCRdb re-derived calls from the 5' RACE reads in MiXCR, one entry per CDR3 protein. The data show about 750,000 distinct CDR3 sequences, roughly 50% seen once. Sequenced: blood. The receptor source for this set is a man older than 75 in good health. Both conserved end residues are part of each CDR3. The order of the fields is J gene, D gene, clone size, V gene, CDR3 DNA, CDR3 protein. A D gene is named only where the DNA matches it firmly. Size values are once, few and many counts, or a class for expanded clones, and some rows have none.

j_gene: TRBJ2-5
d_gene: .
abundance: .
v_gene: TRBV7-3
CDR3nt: TGTGCCAGCAGCTTAATGGGGGCGGGGTACCAAGAGACCCAGTACTTC
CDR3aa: CASSLMGAGYQETQYF

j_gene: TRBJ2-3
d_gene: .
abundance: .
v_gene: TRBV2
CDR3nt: TGTGCCAGCAGCATTGGGCCCACAGATACGCAGTATTTT
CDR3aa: CASSIGPTDTQYF

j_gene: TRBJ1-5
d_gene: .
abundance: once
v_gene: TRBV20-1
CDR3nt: TGCAGTGCTAGAGAAGGTCAGTGGGAGCATTTT
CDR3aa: CSAREGQWEHF

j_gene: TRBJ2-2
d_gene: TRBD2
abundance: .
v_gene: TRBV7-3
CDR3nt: TGTGCCAGCAGCTTCATAGCTAGCGGGAACACCGGGGAGCTGTTTTTT
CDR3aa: CASSFIASGNTGELFF

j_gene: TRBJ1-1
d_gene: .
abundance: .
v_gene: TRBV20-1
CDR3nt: TGCAGTGCTAGTTTGGGACGGGCGAACACTGAAGCTTTCTTT
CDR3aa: CSASLGRANTEAFF

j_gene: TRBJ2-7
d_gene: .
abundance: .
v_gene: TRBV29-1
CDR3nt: TGCAGCGTTGGGCACCCTTGGGGGGACCACCCCTACGAGCAGTACTTC
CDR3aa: CSVGHPWGDHPYEQYF

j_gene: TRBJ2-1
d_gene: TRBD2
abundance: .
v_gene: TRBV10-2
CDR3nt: TGCGCCAGCACCCAAGGGACTAGCCCTTCGTACAATGAGCAGTTCTTC
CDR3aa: CASTQGTSPSYNEQFF

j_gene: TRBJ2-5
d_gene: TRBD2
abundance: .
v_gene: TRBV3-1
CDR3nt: TGTGCCAGCAGCCCGTACCTCCTAGCGGGAGGGGGAGAGACCCAGTACTTC
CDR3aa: CASSPYLLAGGGETQYF

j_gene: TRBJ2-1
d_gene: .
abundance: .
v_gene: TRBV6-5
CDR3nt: TGTGCCAGCAGCCACGAGCTGGGGCAGACATACAATGAGCAGTTCTTC
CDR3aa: CASSHELGQTYNEQFF

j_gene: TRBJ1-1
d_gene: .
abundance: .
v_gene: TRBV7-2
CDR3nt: TGTGCCAGCAGCTTAGTGGTCGGACCCGTGAACACTGAAGCTTTCTTT
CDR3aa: CASSLVVGPVNTEAFF

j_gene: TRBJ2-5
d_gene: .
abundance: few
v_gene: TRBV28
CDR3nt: TGTGCCAGCACAGTTTATATTGGGGCCTCCTTGGAGACCCAGTACTTC
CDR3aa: CASTVYIGASLETQYF

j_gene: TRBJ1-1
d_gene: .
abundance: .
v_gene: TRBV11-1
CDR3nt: TGTGCCGGCAGCTCTCTTCGTCGGGGAAGCAACACTGAAGCTTTCTTT
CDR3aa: CAGSSLRRGSNTEAFF

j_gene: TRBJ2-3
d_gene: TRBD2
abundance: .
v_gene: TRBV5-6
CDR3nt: TGTGCCAGCCGTTCGCAGTCCCGGGACTACACAGATACGCAGTATTTT
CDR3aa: CASRSQSRDYTDTQYF

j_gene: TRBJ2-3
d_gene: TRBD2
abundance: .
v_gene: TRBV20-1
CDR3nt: TGCAGTGCTAATAGAGCGGGAGCTGGAGATACGCGGTATTTT
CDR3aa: CSANRAGAGDTRYF

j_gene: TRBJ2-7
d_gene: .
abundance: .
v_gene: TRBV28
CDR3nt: TGTGCCAGCAGTCCCCCGGGGGTGCTTGAATCCCGCGAGCAGTACTTC
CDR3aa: CASSPPGVLESREQYF

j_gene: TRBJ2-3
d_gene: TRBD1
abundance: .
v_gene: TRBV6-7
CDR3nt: TGTGCCAGCAGTTACTCGCTCTGGGACAGGGGGCACAGATACGCGTATTTT
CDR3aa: CASSYSLWDRGHRYAYF

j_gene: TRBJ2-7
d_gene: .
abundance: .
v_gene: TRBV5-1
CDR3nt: TGCGCCAGCAGCTTGGCTAGAGGGTCAACCTACGAGCAGTACTTC
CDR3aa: CASSLARGSTYEQYF

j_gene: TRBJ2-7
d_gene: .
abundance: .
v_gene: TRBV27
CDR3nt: TGTGCCAGCAGCCGCCGGGACCGGCCCTACGAGCAGTACTTC
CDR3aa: CASSRRDRPYEQYF

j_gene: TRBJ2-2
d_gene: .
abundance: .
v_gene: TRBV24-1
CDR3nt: TGTGCCACCACCGGACGGACGAACACCGGGGAGCTGTTTTTT
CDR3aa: CATTGRTNTGELFF

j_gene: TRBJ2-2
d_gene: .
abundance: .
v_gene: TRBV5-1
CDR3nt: TGCGCCAGCAGCTCCGCGCCAGGGCCCGGGGAGCTGTTTTTT
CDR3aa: CASSSAPGPGELFF

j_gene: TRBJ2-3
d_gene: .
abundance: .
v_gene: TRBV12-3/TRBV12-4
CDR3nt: TGTGCCAGCAGTCCCGGGACTAGGGGGCACAGATACGCGTATTTT
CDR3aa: CASSPGTRGHRYAYF

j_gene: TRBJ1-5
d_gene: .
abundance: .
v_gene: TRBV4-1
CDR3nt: TGCGCCAGCAGCCAAGATCCACGCGTTTGGTTGTCCCAGCATTTT
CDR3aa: CASSQDPRVWLSQHF

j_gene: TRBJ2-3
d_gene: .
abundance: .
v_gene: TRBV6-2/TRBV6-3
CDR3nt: TGTGCCAGCACAAGCACGTCCAGTGGATGGAACGCGTATTTT
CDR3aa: CASTSTSSGWNAYF

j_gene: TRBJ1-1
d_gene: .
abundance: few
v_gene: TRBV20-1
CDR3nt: TGCAGTGCTAGGGGGCAGCGGTTGAACACTGAAGCTTTCTTT
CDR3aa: CSARGQRLNTEAFF

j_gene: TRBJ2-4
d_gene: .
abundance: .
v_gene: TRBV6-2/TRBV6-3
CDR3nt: TGTGCCAGCAGCGGGACCTCGGACATTCAGTACTTC
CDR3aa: CASSGTSDIQYF

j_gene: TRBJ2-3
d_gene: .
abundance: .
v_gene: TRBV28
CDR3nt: TGTGCCAGCAGTTTCATGGGGGGTATTTACACAGATACGCAGTATTTT
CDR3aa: CASSFMGGIYTDTQYF

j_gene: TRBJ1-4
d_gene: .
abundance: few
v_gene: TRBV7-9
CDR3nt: TGTGCCAGCAGCCCAGGGAGAGGAGAAAAACTGTTTTTT
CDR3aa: CASSPGRGEKLFF

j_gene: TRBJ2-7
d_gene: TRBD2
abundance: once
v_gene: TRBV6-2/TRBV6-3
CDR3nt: TGTGCCAGCAGGTCAAATAGCGGGAGGTCCTACGAGCAGTACTTC
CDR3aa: CASRSNSGRSYEQYF

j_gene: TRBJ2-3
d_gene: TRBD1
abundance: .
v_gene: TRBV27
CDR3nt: TGTGCCAGCAGCAGGGGGCTGCACAGATACGCGTATTTT
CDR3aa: CASSRGLHRYAYF

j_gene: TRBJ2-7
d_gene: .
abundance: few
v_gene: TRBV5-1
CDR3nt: TGCGCCAGCAGCTGGGTCAGTAGGGTCGAGCAGTACTTC
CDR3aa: CASSWVSRVEQYF

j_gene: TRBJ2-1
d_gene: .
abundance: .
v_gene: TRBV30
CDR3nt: TGTGCCTGGAGTGTACTTAGGAGTGGTAATGAGCAGTTCTTC
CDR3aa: CAWSVLRSGNEQFF

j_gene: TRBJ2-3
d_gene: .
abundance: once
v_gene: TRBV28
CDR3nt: TGTGCCAGCAGTTTATCGCCCATATCCGTCGCGGATACGCAGTATTTT
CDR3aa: CASSLSPISVADTQYF